This T cell receptor beta chain comes out of a study of beta chain features in type 1 diabetes. Whole-study context: Patients were similar to healthy donors in age and gender (as well as in cell yields).

Per germline, CDR1 MGHRA and CDR2 YSYEKL. The CDR3 covers 16 residues. The V segment lost 4 bases and the J segment 4 bases; nucleotides outside the gene matches: 4. The isolated RNA, all of it, was reverse transcribed, so expressed TCRB transcripts were what got sequenced. Using immunoSEQ multiplex PCR, the repertoire was profiled, and TCRdb retains in-frame clones only, with some absent. The sample gives about 360,000 clones, about 12% of which show up once; less than 0.02% is in the top ten. By way of CD45RO/CCR7/CD25/CD127/CD95/CD27, the CD4+ regulatory, stem cell-like memory, central memory and naive cells were sorted.

This receptor was taken from a man aged 18 to 30 in good health. Sequenced sample: naive CD4+ T cells from blood. The chain joins TRBV4-1 to TRBJ2-1, with 13 bases aligning to TRBD2. CDR3 coding DNA: TGCGCCAGCAGCCGAGAGGGACTAGCGGGGTACAATGAGCAGTTCTTC. This translates into CASSREGLAGYNEQFF.